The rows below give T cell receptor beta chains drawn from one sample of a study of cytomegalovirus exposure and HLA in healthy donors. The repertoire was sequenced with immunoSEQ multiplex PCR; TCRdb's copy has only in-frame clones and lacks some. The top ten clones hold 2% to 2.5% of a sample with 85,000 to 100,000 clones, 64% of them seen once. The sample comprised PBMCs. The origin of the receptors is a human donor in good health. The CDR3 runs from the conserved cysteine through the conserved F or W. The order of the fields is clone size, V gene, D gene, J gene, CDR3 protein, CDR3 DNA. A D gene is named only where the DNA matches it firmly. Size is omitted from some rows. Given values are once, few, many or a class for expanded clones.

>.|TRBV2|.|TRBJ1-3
CAGVVRGSTIYF
TGTGCCGGAGTCGTAAGGGGCAGCACCATATATTTT
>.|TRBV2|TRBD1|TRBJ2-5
CASTQGSRQETQYF
TGTGCCAGCACACAGGGGAGTCGGCAAGAGACCCAGTACTTC
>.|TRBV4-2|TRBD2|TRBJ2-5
CASSPDLFGTSGARYF
TGTGCCAGCAGCCCGGACCTATTCGGGACTAGCGGGGCCAGGTACTTC
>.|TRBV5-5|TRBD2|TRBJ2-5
CASSGTSGWETQYF
TGTGCCAGCAGCGGGACTAGCGGGTGGGAGACCCAGTACTTC
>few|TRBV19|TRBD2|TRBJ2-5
CASSIDFGTSGGEEAQYF
TGTGCCAGTAGTATAGATTTCGGGACTAGCGGGGGAGAAGAGGCCCAGTACTTC
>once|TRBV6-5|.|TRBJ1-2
CASSYGVGGYTF
TGTGCCAGCAGTTATGGAGTTGGCGGCTACACCTTC
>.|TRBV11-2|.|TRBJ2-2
CASSLDGGLAGELFF
TGTGCCAGCAGCTTAGACGGGGGATTGGCCGGGGAGCTGTTTTTT
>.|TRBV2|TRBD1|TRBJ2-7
CASSEQGAHYEQYF
TGTGCCAGCAGTGAACAGGGGGCACACTACGAGCAGTACTTC
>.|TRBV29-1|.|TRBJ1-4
CSVEARGIREKLFF
TGCAGCGTTGAAGCACGAGGGATTCGGGAAAAACTGTTTTTT
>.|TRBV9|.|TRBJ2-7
CASSVAAVTYEQYF
TGTGCCAGCAGCGTAGCTGCGGTCACCTACGAGCAGTACTTC
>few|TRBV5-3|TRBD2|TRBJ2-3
CATYTGGGTTDTQYF
TGTGCCACTTACACTGGGGGGGGGACCACAGATACGCAGTATTTT
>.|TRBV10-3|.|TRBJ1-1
CAISSRAGNTEAFF
TGTGCCATCAGTTCACGGGCGGGGAACACTGAAGCTTTCTTT
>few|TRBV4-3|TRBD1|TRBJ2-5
CASSQDLGRGRRWQETQYF
TGCGCCAGCAGCCAAGATCTCGGCAGGGGGCGACGGTGGCAAGAGACCCAGTACTTC
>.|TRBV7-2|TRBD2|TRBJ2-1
CASSLERGAVNEQFF
TGTGCCAGCAGCTTAGAGCGGGGGGCCGTCAATGAGCAGTTCTTC
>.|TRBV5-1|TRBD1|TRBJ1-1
CASSIRQGPYTEAFF
TGCGCCAGCAGCATCCGACAGGGGCCTTACACTGAAGCTTTCTTT
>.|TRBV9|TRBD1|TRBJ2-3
CASSAPGQGDRTDTQYF
TGTGCCAGCAGCGCCCCGGGGCAGGGGGACCGCACAGATACGCAGTATTTT
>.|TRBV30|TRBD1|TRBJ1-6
CAWSTGTGSSYNSPLHF
TGTGCCTGGAGCACCGGGACAGGGAGCTCCTATAATTCACCCCTCCACTTT
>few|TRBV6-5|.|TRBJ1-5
CARTAQHQPQHF
TGTGCCAGAACAGCTCAGCATCAGCCCCAGCATTTT
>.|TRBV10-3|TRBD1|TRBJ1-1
CAISGYRGQSTEAFF
TGTGCCATCAGTGGGTACAGGGGGCAGAGCACTGAAGCTTTCTTT
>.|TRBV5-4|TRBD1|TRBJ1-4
CASSWDRANEKLFF
TGTGCCAGCAGCTGGGACAGGGCTAATGAAAAACTGTTTTTT
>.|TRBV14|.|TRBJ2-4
CASSQALTPLAKNIQYF
TGTGCCAGCAGCCAAGCCTTGACACCACTAGCCAAAAACATTCAGTACTTC
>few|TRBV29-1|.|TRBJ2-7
CSVGGASLIYGEQYF
TGCAGCGTTGGTGGAGCATCCCTAATTTACGGCGAGCAGTACTTC
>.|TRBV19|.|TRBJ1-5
CASSNDIRAGNQPQHF
TGTGCCAGTAGTAATGATATCAGGGCTGGCAATCAGCCCCAGCATTTT
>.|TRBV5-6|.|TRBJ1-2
CASSLGQNNYGYTF
TGTGCCAGCAGCTTGGGACAGAATAACTATGGCTACACCTTC
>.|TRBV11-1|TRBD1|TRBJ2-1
CASSPGQGIYNEQFF
TGTGCCAGCAGCCCCGGACAGGGGATTTACAATGAGCAGTTCTTC
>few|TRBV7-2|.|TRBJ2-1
CASSLGSRLYDEQFF
TGTGCCAGCAGCTTAGGATCCAGACTATACGATGAGCAGTTCTTC
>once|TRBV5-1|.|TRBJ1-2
CASSDGRRGYGYTF
TGCGCCAGCAGCGATGGACGGAGGGGCTATGGCTACACCTTC
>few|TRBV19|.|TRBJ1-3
CASSPGTGGLRGNTIYF
TGTGCCAGTAGTCCCGGGACGGGGGGTCTTCGTGGAAACACCATATATTTT